A selection of T cell receptor beta chains follows, all from one sample in a study of technical replicates of blood from a handful of donors. Assay: immunoSEQ multiplex PCR; the TCRdb copy retains only in-frame clones and omits some. The sample has around 80,000 clones, about 94% seen once. Sequenced material: T cells isolated from PBMCs. The receptors shown here come from a human donor in good health. CDR3s leave out the opening cysteine and the closing phenylalanine or tryptophan. A D gene is named only where the DNA matches it firmly.

CDR3 protein: AWTPGGYGYT
V gene: TRBV30
D gene: .

CDR3 protein: ASSSSLLYRDNEQF
V gene: TRBV5-1
D gene: .

CDR3 protein: ATSRDLGAPYNEQF
V gene: TRBV15
D gene: .

CDR3 protein: ASIGDPYEQY
V gene: TRBV27
D gene: .

CDR3 protein: ASVGAKGQGRYEQY
V gene: TRBV6-6
D gene: TRBD1

CDR3 protein: ASSLNPGSYEQY
V gene: TRBV5-1
D gene: .

CDR3 protein: ASSQTGGENTQY
V gene: TRBV4-2
D gene: TRBD2

CDR3 protein: ASSILGVSYNQPQH
V gene: TRBV19
D gene: .

CDR3 protein: ASSVGVGPNEQF
V gene: TRBV9
D gene: .

CDR3 protein: ASISPGNYNEQF
V gene: TRBV25-1
D gene: .

CDR3 protein: AISEPGGSGNTIY
V gene: TRBV10-3
D gene: TRBD1

CDR3 protein: ASEKAGGLHTDTQY
V gene: TRBV5-1
D gene: TRBD2

CDR3 protein: ASSPTSELPVYGYT
V gene: TRBV5-4
D gene: .

CDR3 protein: ASSLFPAGGNTGELF
V gene: TRBV27
D gene: TRBD2

CDR3 protein: ASSLAPSGGSSYEQY
V gene: TRBV7-8
D gene: TRBD2

CDR3 protein: ASSQGDREITEKLF
V gene: TRBV27
D gene: TRBD1

CDR3 protein: ASSTTGVADNEQF
V gene: TRBV9
D gene: .

CDR3 protein: ASSLSNRGLAAF
V gene: TRBV27
D gene: TRBD1

CDR3 protein: ASSFLGTGNYGYT
V gene: TRBV27
D gene: TRBD1

CDR3 protein: ASSLGAGGREQY
V gene: TRBV5-6
D gene: TRBD1

CDR3 protein: AIRDGRAETQY
V gene: TRBV10-3
D gene: .

CDR3 protein: ASSPGLAGISYEQY
V gene: TRBV25-1
D gene: TRBD2

CDR3 protein: ASSSFYGQVNQPQH
V gene: TRBV5-5
D gene: TRBD1

CDR3 protein: ASSIAGHYT
V gene: TRBV19
D gene: .

CDR3 protein: ASRAHLETQY
V gene: TRBV6-4
D gene: .

CDR3 protein: ASDQGDRAGNTIY
V gene: TRBV28
D gene: TRBD1

CDR3 protein: ASSFREEGQETQY
V gene: TRBV7-9
D gene: .

CDR3 protein: ASSPGLLSQGTEQF
V gene: TRBV5-1
D gene: .

CDR3 protein: ASSPRTGTGEQY
V gene: TRBV11-3
D gene: TRBD1

CDR3 protein: ASSMTENQQY
V gene: TRBV2
D gene: .

CDR3 protein: ASSPAPTSIYSNQPQH
V gene: TRBV28
D gene: .

CDR3 protein: ASTIGRGGYGYT
V gene: TRBV6-5
D gene: .

CDR3 protein: ASSPSGPTSNYGYT
V gene: TRBV4-1
D gene: .

CDR3 protein: ASSIRGNFAF
V gene: TRBV19
D gene: .

CDR3 protein: ASSPFRGLAGVHEQY
V gene: TRBV11-1
D gene: TRBD2

CDR3 protein: ASSSRGGGSANYGYT
V gene: TRBV9
D gene: .

CDR3 protein: ASSLTLYRGDTEAF
V gene: TRBV5-4
D gene: TRBD1

CDR3 protein: ASSAETSGRMNIQY
V gene: TRBV2
D gene: TRBD2

CDR3 protein: ATSRGQGGT
V gene: TRBV15
D gene: TRBD1

CDR3 protein: ATPGLAGVNTDTQY
V gene: TRBV18
D gene: TRBD2

CDR3 protein: ASSLGVAGGSRAYEQY
V gene: TRBV13
D gene: TRBD2

CDR3 protein: ASSAGLAGSDTQY
V gene: TRBV7-2
D gene: TRBD2

CDR3 protein: ASSWTGLNEQY
V gene: TRBV7-9
D gene: TRBD1

CDR3 protein: ASSSLRDGGGIYT
V gene: TRBV27
D gene: .

CDR3 protein: ASTVKPGQVTRRANVLT
V gene: TRBV4-1
D gene: TRBD1

CDR3 protein: ASSQDEWGPEAF
V gene: TRBV4-2
D gene: .

CDR3 protein: ASSLVGGRRNTIY
V gene: TRBV28
D gene: .

CDR3 protein: ASSLDRAYEQF
V gene: TRBV5-4
D gene: .

CDR3 protein: ASSRTGTIPSGGYT
V gene: TRBV5-1
D gene: TRBD1

CDR3 protein: ASSFPGQGDNYGYT
V gene: TRBV5-6
D gene: TRBD1

CDR3 protein: ASSPNRDYLFAEQY
V gene: TRBV7-6
D gene: .

CDR3 protein: ASSARQGYEQY
V gene: TRBV9
D gene: TRBD1

CDR3 protein: ASSTQGENTIY
V gene: TRBV19
D gene: TRBD1

CDR3 protein: ASRTGGEQF
V gene: TRBV2
D gene: TRBD1

CDR3 protein: ASSSGQGYSGNTIY
V gene: TRBV6-5
D gene: TRBD1

CDR3 protein: ASSHAVYTEAF
V gene: TRBV27
D gene: .